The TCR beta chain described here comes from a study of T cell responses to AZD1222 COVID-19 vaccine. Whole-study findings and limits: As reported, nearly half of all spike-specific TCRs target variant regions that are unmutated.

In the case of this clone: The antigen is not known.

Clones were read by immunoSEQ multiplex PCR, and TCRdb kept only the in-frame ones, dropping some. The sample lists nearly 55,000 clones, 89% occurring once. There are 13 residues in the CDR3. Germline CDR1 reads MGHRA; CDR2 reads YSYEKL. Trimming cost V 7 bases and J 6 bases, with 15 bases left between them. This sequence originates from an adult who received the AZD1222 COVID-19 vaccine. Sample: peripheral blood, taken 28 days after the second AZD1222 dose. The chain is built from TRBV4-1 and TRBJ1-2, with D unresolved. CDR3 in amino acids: CASTPGPDHGYTF. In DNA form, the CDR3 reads TGCGCCAGCACCCCCGGGCCGGACCATGGCTACACCTTC.